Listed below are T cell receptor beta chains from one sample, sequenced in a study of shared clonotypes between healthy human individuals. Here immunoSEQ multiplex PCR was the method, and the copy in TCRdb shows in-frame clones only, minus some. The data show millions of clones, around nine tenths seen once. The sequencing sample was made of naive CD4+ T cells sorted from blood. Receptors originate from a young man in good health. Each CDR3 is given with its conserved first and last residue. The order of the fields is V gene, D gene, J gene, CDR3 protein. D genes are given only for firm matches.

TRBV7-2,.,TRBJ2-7,CASSLARGDEQYF
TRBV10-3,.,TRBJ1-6,CAISESGVNSPLHF
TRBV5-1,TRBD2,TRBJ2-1,CASSSAGGPYNEQFF
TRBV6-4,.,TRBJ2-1,CASSRELAYNEQFF
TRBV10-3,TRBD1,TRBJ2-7,CAISEGTGGYYEQYF
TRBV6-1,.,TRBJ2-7,CASGQGSYEQYF
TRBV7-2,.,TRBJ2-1,CASSPRRLGNYNEQFF
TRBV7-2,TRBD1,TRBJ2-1,CASSADRGGPHEQFF
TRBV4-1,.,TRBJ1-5,CASSQLPGGMNQPQHF
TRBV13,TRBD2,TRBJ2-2,CASSRGGNTGELFF
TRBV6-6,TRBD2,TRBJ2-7,CASKGTSGVLIHF